This T cell receptor beta chain was captured by sequencing in a study of T cells in Graves' hyperthyroidism and ophthalmopathy. Diagnoses rested on clinical symptoms, serum thyroxine and TRAb, thyroid ultrasound and orbital computed tomography. The investigators amplified TCR beta CDR3 regions from RNA transcripts. RT-PCR in the first round (using the HTBI primer set) targeted the TCR CDR3. MiXCR was run by TCRdb on the multiplex PCR reads, yielding one entry per CDR3 protein. The sample lists about 570,000 distinct CDR3 sequences, under 60% occurring once. Germline CDR1 GTSNPN, CDR2 SVGIG (reference sequence). The CDR3 length is 14 residues. Trimming at V came to 8 bases and at J to 4 bases, leaving 13 bases not matched to a gene.

What was sequenced was peripheral blood or thyroid tissue (not recorded which). V is TRBV30 and J is TRBJ1-1; 7 bases line up with TRBD1. This TCR was sampled from an adult woman with Graves' disease, either hyperthyroidism or ophthalmopathy (not recorded which). The CDR3 region has the DNA TGTGCCCAAACAACCAAGGGGGCAAGCACTGAAGCTTTCTTT. Its protein product is CAQTTKGASTEAFF.